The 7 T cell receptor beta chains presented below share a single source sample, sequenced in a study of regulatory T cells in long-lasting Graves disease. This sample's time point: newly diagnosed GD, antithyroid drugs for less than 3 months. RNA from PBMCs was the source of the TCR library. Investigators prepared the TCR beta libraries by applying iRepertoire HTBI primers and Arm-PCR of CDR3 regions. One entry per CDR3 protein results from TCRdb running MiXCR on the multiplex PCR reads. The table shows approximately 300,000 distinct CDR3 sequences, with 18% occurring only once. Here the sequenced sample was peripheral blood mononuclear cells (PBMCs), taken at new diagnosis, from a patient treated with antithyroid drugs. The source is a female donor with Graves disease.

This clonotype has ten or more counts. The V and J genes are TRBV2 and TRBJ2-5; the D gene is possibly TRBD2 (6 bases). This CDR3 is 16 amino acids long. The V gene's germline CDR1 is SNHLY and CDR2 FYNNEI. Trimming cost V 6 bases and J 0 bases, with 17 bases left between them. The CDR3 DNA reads TGTGCCAGCAGGAGACTAGGGACGGTGAACCAAGAGACCCAGTACTTC. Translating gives CASRRLGTVNQETQYF.

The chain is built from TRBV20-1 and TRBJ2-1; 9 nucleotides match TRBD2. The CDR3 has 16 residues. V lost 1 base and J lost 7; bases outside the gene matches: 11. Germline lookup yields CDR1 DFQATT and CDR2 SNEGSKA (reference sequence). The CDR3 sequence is CSARGGSGSGGNEQFF. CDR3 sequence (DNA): TGCAGTGCTAGAGGGGGTAGCGGGAGCGGGGGGAATGAGCAGTTCTTC.

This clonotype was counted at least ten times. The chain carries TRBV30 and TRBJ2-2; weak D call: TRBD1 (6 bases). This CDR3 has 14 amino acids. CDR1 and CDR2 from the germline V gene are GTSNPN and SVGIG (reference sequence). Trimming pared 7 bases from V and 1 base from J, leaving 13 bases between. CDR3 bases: TGTGCCTCCCAAAGCAGGGGGAACACCGGGGAGCTGTTTTTT. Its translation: CASQSRGNTGELFF.

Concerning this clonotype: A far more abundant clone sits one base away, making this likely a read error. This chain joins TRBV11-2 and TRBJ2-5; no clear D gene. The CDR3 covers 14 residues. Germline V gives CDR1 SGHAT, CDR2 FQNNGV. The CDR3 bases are TGTGCCAGCAGCTTGTTGGCAGGCCAAGAGACCCAGCACTTC. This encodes CASSLLAGQETQHF. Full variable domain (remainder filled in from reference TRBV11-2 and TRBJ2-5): EAGVAQSPRYKIIEKRQSVAFWCNPISGHATLYWYQQILGQGPKLLIQFQNNGVVDDSQLPKDRFSAERLKGVDSTLKIQPAKLEDSAVYLCASSLLAGQETQHFGPGTRLLVL.

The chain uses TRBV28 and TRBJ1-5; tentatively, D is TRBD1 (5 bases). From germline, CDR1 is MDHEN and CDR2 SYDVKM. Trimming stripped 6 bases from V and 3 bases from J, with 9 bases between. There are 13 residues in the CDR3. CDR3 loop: CASRPGHNQPQHF. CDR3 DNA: TGTGCCAGCAGACCGGGGCACAATCAGCCCCAGCATTTT.

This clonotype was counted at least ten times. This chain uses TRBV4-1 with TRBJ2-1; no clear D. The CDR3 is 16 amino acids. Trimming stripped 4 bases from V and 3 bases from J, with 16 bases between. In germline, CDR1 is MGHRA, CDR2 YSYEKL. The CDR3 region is CASSRIGSALYNEQFF. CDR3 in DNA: TGCGCCAGCAGCCGTATCGGCTCAGCGCTCTACAATGAGCAGTTCTTC.

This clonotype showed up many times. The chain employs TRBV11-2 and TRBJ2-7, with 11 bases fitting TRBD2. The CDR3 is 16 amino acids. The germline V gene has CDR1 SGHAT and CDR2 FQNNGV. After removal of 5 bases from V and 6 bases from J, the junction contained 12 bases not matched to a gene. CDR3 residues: CASSRGGSGRAFEQYF. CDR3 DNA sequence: TGTGCCAGCAGCCGCGGGGGTAGCGGGAGGGCTTTCGAGCAGTACTTC.